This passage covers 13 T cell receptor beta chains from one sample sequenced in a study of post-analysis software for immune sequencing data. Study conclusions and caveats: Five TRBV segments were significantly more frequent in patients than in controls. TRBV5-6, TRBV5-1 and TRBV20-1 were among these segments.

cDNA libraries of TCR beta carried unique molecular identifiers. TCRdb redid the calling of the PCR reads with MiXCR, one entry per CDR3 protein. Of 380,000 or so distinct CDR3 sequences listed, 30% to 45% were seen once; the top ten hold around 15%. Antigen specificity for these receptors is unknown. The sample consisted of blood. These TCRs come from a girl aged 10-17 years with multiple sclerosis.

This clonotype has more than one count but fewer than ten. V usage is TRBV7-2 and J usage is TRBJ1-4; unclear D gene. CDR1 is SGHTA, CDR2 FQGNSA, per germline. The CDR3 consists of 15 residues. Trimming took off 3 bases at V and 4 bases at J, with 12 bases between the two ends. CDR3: CASSLSGPINEKLFF. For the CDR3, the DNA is TGTGCCAGCAGCTTGTCCGGGCCCATTAATGAAAAACTGTTTTTT. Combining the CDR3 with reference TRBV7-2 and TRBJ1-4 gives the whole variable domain GAGVSQSPSNKVTEKGKDVELRCDPISGHTALYWYRQSLGQGLEFLIYFQGNSAPDKSGLPSDRFSAERTGGSVSTLTIQRTQQEDSAVYLCASSLSGPINEKLFFGSGTQLSVL.

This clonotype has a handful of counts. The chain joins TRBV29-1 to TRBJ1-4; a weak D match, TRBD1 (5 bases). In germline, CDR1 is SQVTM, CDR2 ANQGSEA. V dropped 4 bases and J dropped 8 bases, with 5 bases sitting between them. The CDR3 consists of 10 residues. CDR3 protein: CSVGGEKLFF. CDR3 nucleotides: TGCAGCGTTGGGGGCGAAAAACTGTTTTTT. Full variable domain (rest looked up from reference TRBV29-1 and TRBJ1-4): SAVISQKPSRDICQRGTSLTIQCQVDSQVTMMFWYRQQPGQSLTLIATANQGSEATYESGFVIDKFPISRPNLTFSTLTVSNMSPEDSSIYLCSVGGEKLFFGSGTQLSVL.

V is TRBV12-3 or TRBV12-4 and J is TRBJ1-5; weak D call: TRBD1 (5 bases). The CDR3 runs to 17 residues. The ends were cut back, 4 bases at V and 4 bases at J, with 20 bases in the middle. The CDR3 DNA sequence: TGTGCCAGCAGTTCCCCCGTAGGAGGGGTTGGGAATCAGCCCCAGCATTTT. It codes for CASSSPVGGVGNQPQHF.

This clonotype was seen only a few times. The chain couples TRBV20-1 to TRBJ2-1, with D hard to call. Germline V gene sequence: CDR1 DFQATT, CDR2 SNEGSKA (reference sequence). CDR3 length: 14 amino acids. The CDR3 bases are TGCGCAGCCTCGGACGTTGGCTCCTACAATGAGCAGTTCTTC. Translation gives CAASDVGSYNEQFF.

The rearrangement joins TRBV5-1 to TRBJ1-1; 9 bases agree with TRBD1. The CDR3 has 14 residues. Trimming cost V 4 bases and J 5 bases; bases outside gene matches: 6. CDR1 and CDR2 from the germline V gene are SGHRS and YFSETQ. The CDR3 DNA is TGCGCCAGCAGCCTGGGGACAGGGTGGACTGAAGCTTTCTTT. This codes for CASSLGTGWTEAFF. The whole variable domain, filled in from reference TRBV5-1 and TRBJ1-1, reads KAGVTQTPRYLIKTRGQQVTLSCSPISGHRSVSWYQQTPGQGLQFLFEYFSETQRNKGNFPGRFSGRQFSNSRSEMNVSTLELGDSALYLCASSLGTGWTEAFFGQGTRLTVV.

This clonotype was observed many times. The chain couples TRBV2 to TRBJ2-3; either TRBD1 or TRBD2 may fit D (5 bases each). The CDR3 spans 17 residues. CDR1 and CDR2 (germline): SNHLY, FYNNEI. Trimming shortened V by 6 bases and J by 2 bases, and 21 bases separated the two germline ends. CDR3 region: CASRFGTIIPYTDTQYF. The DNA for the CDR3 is TGTGCCAGCAGGTTCGGGACCATAATCCCCTACACAGATACGCAGTATTTT. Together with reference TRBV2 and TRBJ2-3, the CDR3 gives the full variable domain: EPEVTQTPSHQVTQMGQEVILRCVPISNHLYFYWYRQILGQKVEFLVSFYNNEISEKSEIFDDQFSVERPDGSNFTLKIRSTKLEDSAMYFCASRFGTIIPYTDTQYFGPGTRLTVL.

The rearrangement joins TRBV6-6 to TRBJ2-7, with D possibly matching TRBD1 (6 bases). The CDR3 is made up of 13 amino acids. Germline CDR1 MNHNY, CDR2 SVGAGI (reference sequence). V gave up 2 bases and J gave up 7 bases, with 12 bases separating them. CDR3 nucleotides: TGTGCCAGCAGTTACGGGGGAAGGGGGGAGCAGTACTTC. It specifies CASSYGGRGEQYF.

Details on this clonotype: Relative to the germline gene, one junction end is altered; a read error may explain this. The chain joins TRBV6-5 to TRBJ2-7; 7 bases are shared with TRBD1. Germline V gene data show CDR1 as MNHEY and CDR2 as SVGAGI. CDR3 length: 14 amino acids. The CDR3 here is CASSHSDRYYEQYF. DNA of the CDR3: TGTGCCAGCAGTCACTCGGACAGGTATTACGAGCAGTACTTC.

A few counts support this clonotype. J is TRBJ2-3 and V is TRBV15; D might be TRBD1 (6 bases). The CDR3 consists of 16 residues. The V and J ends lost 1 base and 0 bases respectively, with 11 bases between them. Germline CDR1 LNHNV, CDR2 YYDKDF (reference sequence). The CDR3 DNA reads TGTGCCACCAGCAGAGGATTGGACAGTAGCACAGATACGCAGTATTTT. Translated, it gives CATSRGLDSSTDTQYF.

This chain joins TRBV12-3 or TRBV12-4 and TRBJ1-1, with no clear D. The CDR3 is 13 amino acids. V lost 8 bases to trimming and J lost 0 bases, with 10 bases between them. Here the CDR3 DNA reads TGTGCCAGCCGGCAACAGATGAACACTGAAGCTTTCTTT. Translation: CASRQQMNTEAFF.

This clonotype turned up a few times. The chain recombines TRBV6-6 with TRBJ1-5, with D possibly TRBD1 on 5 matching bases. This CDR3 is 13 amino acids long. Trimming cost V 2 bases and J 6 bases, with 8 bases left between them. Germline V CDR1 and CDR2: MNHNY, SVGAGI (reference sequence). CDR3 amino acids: CASSYPGSQPQHF. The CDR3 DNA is TGTGCCAGCAGTTACCCAGGGAGTCAGCCCCAGCATTTT.

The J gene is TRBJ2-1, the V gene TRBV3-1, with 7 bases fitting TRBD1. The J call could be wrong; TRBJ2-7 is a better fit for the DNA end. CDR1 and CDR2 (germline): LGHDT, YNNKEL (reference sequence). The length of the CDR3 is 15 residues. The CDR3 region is CASSRGPGTAYEQYF. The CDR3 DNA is TGTGCCAGCAGCCGAGGCCCCGGGACAGCGTACGAGCAGTACTTC.

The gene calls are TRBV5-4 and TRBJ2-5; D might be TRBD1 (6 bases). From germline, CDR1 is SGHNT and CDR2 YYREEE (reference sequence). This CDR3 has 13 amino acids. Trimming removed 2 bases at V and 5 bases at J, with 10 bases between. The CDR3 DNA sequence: TGTGCCAGCAGCTTACAGGGTTACGAGACCCAGTACTTC. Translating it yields CASSLQGYETQYF.